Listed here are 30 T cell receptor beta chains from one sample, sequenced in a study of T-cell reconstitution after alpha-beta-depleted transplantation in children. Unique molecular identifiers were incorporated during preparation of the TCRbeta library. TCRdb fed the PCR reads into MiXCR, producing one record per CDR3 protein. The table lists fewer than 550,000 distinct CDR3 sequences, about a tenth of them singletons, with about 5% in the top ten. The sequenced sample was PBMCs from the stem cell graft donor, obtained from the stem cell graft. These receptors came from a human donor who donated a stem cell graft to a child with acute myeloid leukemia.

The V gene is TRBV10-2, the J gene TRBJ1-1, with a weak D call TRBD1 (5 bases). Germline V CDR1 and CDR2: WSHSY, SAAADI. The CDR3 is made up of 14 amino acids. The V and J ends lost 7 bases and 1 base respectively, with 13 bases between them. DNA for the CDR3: TGCGCCAGCAAGAATGGGGCAGAGAACACTGAAGCTTTCTTT. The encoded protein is CASKNGAENTEAFF.

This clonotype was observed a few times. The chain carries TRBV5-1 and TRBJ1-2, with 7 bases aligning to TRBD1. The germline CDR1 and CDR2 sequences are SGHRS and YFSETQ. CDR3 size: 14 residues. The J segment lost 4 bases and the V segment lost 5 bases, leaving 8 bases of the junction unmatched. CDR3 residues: CASSDLGQVYGYTF. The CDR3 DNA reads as TGCGCCAGCAGTGATCTCGGACAGGTCTATGGCTACACCTTC. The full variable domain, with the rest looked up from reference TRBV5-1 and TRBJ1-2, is KAGVTQTPRYLIKTRGQQVTLSCSPISGHRSVSWYQQTPGQGLQFLFEYFSETQRNKGNFPGRFSGRQFSNSRSEMNVSTLELGDSALYLCASSDLGQVYGYTFGSGTRLTVV.

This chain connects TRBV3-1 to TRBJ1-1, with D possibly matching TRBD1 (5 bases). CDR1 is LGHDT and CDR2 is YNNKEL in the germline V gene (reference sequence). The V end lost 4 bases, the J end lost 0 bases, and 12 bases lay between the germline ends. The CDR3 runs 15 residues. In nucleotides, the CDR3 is TGTGCCAGCAGCCGCCTTGGGGGAATGAACACTGAAGCTTTCTTT. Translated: CASSRLGGMNTEAFF.

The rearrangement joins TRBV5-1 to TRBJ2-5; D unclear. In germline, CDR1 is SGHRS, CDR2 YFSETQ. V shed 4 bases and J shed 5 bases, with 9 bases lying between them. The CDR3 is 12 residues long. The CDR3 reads CASSAEGETQYF. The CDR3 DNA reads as TGCGCCAGCAGCGCAGAAGGGGAGACCCAGTACTTC.

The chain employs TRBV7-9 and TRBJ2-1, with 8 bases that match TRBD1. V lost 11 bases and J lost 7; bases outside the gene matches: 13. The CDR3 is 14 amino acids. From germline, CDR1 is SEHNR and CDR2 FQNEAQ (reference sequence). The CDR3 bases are TGTGCCGGGTGGACAGGGCCGCCGTGGAATGAGCAGTTCTTC. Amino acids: CAGWTGPPWNEQFF.

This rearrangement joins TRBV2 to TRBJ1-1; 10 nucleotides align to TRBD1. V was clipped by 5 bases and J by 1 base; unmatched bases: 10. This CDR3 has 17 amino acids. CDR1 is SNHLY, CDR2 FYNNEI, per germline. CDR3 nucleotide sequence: TGTGCCAGCAGTCTTCCCACGACAGGGGGCAAGAACACTGAAGCTTTCTTT. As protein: CASSLPTTGGKNTEAFF.

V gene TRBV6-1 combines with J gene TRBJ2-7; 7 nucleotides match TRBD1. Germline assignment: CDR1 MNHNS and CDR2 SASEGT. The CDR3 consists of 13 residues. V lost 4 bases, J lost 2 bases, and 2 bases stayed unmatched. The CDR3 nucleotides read TGTGCCAGCAGTGGGACAGGTCCCTACGAGCAGTACTTC. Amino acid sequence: CASSGTGPYEQYF.

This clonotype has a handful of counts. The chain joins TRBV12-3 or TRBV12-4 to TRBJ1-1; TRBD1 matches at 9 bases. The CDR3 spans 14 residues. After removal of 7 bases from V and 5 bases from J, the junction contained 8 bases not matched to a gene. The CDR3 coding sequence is TGTGCCAGCACCGGGACAGGGAGAAGAACTGAAGCTTTCTTT. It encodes CASTGTGRRTEAFF.

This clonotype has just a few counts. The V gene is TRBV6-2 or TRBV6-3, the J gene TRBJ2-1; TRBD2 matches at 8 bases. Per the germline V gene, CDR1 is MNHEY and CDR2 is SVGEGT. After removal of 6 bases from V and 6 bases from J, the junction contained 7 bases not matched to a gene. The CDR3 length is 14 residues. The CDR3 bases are TGTGCCAGCAGGGGTGGCGGGAGGCCCAATGAGCAGTTCTTC. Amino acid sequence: CASRGGGRPNEQFF.

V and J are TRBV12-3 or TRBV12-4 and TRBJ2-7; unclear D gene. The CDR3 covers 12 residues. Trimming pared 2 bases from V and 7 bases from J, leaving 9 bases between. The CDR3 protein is CASSLLGDEQYV. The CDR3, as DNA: TGTGCCAGCAGTTTATTGGGCGATGAGCAGTACGTC.

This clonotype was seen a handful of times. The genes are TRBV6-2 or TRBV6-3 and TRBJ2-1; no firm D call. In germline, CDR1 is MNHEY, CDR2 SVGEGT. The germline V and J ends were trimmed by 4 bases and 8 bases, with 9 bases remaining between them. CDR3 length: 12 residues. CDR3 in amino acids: CASSSGPYEQFF. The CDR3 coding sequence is TGTGCCAGCAGTTCTGGACCGTATGAGCAGTTCTTC.

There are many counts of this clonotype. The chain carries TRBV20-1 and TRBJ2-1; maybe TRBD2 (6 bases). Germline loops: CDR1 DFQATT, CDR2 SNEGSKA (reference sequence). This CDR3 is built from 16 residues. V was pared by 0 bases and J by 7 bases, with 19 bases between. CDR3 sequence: CSAREVREWYGNEQFF. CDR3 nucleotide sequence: TGCAGTGCTAGAGAGGTTCGGGAGTGGTATGGTAATGAGCAGTTCTTC.

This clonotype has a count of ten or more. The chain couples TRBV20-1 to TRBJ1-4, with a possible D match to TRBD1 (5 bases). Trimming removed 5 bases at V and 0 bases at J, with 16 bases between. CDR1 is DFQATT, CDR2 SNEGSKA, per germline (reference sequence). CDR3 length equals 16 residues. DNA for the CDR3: TGCAGTGCTCCCGTGGGGGGTCTTGCAACTAATGAAAAACTGTTTTTT. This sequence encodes CSAPVGGLATNEKLFF.

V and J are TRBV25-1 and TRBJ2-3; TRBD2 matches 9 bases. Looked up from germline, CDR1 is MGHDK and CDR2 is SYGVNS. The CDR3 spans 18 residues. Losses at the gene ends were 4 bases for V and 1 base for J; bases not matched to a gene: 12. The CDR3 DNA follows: TGTGCCAGCAGTGCTTTGGCTAGCGGGAAAGCGGGCACAGATACGCAGTATTTT. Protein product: CASSALASGKAGTDTQYF.

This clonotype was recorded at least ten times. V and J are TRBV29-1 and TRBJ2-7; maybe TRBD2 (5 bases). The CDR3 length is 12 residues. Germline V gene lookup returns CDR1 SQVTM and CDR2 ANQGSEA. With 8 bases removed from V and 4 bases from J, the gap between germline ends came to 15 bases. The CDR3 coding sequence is TGCAGCAATCAACCGTCGGGATACGAGCAGTACTTC. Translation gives CSNQPSGYEQYF.

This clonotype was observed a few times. In nucleotides, the CDR3 is TGTGCCAGCAGCCGCTCCCGCGGATCTGGAAACACCATATATTTT. Protein: CASSRSRGSGNTIYF. The V call is TRBV7-9, the J call TRBJ1-3; D call uncertain. The CDR3 loop spans 15 amino acids. V was pared by 5 bases and J by 1 base, with 12 bases between. The germline gives CDR1 SEHNR, CDR2 FQNEAQ (reference sequence).

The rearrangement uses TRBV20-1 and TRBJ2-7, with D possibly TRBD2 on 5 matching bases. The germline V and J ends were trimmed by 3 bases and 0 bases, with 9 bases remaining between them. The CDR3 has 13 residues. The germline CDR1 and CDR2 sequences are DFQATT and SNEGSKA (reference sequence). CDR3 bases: TGCAGTGCTAGGATTGGGAGCTCCTACGAGCAGTACTTC. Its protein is CSARIGSSYEQYF.

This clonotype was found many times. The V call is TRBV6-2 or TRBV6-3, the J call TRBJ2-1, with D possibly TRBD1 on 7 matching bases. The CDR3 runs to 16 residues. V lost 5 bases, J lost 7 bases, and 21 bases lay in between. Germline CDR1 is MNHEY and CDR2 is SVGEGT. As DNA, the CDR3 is TGTGCCAGCAGTCCTCAGGGGGGATACCTAGGGAATGAGCAGTTCTTC. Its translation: CASSPQGGYLGNEQFF.

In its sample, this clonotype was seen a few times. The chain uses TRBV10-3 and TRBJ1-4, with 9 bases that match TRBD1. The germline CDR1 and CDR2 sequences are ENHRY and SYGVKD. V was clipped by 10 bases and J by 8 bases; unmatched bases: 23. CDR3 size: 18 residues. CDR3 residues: CATKLGVQRGQGLEKLFF. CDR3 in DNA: TGTGCCACCAAACTTGGAGTTCAACGGGGACAGGGTTTAGAAAAACTGTTTTTT.

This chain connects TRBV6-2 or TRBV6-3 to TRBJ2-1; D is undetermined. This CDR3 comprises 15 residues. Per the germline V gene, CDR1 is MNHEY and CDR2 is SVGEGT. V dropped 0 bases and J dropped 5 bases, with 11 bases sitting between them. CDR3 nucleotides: TGTGCCAGCAGTTACTCGATCCGTCTGAACAATGAGCAGTTCTTC. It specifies CASSYSIRLNNEQFF.

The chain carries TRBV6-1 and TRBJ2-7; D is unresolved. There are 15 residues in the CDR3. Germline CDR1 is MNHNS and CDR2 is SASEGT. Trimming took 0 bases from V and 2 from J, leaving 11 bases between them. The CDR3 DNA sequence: TGTGCCAGCAGTGAAGCGCCCGGCACCCCCTACGAGCAGTACGTC. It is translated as CASSEAPGTPYEQYV.

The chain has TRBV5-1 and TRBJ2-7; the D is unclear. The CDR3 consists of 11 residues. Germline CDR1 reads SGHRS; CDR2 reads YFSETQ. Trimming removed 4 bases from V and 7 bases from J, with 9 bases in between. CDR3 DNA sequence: TGCGCCAGCAGCCCAACTCATGAGCAGTACGTC. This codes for CASSPTHEQYV.

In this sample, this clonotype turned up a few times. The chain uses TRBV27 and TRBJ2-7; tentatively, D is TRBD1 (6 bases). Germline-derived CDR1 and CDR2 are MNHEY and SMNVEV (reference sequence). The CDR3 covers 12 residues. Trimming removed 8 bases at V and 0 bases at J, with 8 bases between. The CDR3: CASRDNSYEQYV. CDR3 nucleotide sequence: TGTGCCAGCCGGGACAACTCCTACGAGCAGTACGTC.

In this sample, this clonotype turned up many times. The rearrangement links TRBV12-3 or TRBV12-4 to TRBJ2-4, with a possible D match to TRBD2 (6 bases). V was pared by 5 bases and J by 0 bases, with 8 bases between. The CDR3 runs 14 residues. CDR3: CASSAGIAKNIQYF. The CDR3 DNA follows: TGTGCCAGCAGTGCGGGAATAGCCAAAAACATTCAGTACTTC.

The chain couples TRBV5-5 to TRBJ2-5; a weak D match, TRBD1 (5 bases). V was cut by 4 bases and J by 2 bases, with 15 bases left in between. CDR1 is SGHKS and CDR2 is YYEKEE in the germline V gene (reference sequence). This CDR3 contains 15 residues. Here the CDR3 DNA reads TGTGCCAGCAGCCGCAGGGTCCCAGCACAAGAGACCCAGTACTTC. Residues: CASSRRVPAQETQYF.

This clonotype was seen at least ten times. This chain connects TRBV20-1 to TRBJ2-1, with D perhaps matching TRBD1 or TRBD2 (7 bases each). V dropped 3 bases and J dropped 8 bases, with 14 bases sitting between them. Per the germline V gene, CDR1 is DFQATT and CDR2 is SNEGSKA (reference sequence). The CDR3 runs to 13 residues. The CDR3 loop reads CSARDQGGDEQFF. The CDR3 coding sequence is TGCAGTGCTAGGGACCAGGGGGGGGATGAGCAGTTCTTC.

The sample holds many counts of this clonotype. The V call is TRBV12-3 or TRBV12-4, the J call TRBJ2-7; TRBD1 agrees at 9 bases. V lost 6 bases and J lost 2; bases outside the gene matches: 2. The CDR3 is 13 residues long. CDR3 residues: CASSRTGAYEQYF. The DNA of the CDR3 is TGTGCCAGCAGCCGGACAGGGGCCTACGAGCAGTACTTC.

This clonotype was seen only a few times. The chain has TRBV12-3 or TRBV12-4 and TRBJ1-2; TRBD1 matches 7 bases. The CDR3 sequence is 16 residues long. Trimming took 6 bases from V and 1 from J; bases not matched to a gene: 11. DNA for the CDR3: TGTGCCAGCAGGACGGACAGGCAGGGAGTTAACTATGGCTACACCTTC. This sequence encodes CASRTDRQGVNYGYTF.

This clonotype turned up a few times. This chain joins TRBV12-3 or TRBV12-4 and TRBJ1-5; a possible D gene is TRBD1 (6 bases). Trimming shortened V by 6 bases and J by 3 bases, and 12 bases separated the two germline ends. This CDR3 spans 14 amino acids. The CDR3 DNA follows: TGTGCCAGCAGGCTGGGACACCCCAATCAGCCCCAGCATTTT. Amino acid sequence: CASRLGHPNQPQHF.

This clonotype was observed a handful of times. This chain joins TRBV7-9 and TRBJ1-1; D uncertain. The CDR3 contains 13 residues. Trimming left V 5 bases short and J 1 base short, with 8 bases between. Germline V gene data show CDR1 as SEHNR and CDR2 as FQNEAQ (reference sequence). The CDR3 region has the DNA TGTGCCAGCAGCCATGACGGGAACACTGAAGCTTTCTTT. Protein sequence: CASSHDGNTEAFF.